One sample yielded the 17 T cell receptor beta chains listed below, sequenced in a study of technical replicates of blood from a handful of donors. The method was immunoSEQ multiplex PCR; TCRdb's version includes in-frame clones alone and lacks a portion of them. The profile covers tens of thousands of clones, with roughly 92% appearing a single time and over 0.35% taken by the ten largest. Sequenced sample: T cells isolated from PBMCs. These receptor sequences come from a human donor in good health.

This chain links TRBV6-5 with TRBJ2-7; D may be TRBD1 (6 bases). Germline CDR1 MNHEY, CDR2 SVGAGI. The V gene lost 6 bases and the J gene lost 3 bases, with 12 bases spanning the gap. The CDR3 runs to 13 residues. For the CDR3, the DNA is TGTGCCAGCAGCGGGACAATTTTCTACGAGCAGTACTTC. Protein product: CASSGTIFYEQYF.

This clone showed up just once. V and J are TRBV5-1 and TRBJ2-5; maybe TRBD2 (6 bases). CDR3 size: 14 residues. Trimming took off 5 bases at V and 5 bases at J, with 16 bases between the two ends. The germline gives CDR1 SGHRS, CDR2 YFSETQ. The DNA of the CDR3 is TGCGCCAGCAGAGACACGGGAGCTAGGGAGACCCAGTACTTC. Translated, it gives CASRDTGARETQYF.

V gene TRBV6-5 combines with J gene TRBJ2-7; possible D gene TRBD2, 7 bases. Germline CDR1 is MNHEY and CDR2 is SVGAGI. This CDR3 is built from 15 residues. The V end lost 4 bases, the J end lost 7 bases, and 20 bases lay between the germline ends. The CDR3 sequence is CASSSVIYGGQEQYF. The CDR3 region has the DNA TGTGCCAGCAGTTCCGTAATTTACGGGGGGCAAGAGCAGTACTTC.

The gene calls are TRBV7-7 and TRBJ2-5, with TRBD1 matching over 7 bases. The CDR3 consists of 16 residues. Trimming took 5 bases from V and 5 from J; bases not matched to a gene: 14. Looked up from germline, CDR1 is SSHAT and CDR2 is FNYEAQ (reference sequence). CDR3 in DNA: TGTGCCAGCAGCGAGACAGGGTCAAGTAAGGCGGAGACCCAGTACTTC. Its protein product is CASSETGSSKAETQYF.

J is TRBJ1-4 and V is TRBV19; 9 nucleotides agree with TRBD1. This CDR3 has 14 amino acids. Trimming at V came to 9 bases and at J to 8 bases, leaving 10 bases not matched to a gene. Looked up from germline, CDR1 is LNHDA and CDR2 is SQIVND (reference sequence). Here the CDR3 reads CARDRGRGHEKLFF. The CDR3 DNA reads TGTGCCAGAGACAGGGGGAGGGGGCACGAAAAACTGTTTTTT.

This chain connects TRBV7-8 to TRBJ2-7; 8 positions agree with TRBD2. V was clipped by 6 bases and J by 3 bases; unmatched bases: 7. Germline CDR1 reads SGHVS; CDR2 reads FQNEAQ. CDR3 length: 14 residues. The CDR3 DNA follows: TGTGCCAGCAGTAATAGCGGGAACTACTACGAGCAGTACTTC. Protein sequence: CASSNSGNYYEQYF. The full variable domain, its missing parts supplied by reference TRBV7-8 and TRBJ2-7, is GAGVSQSPRYKVAKRGQDVALRCDPISGHVSLFWYQQALGQGPEFLTYFQNEAQLDKSGLPSDRFFAERPEGSVSTLKIQRTQQEDSAVYLCASSNSGNYYEQYFGPGTRLTVT.

This chain connects TRBV7-3 to TRBJ2-1; D unclear. Germline V CDR1 and CDR2: SGHTA, FQGTGA. The CDR3 length is 14 residues. V shed 5 bases and J shed 10 bases, with 18 bases lying between them. The CDR3 sequence is CASSPSSAVGEQFF. In DNA form, the CDR3 reads TGTGCCAGCAGCCCATCATCGGCGGTAGGAGAGCAGTTCTTC.

The V call is TRBV4-2, the J call TRBJ2-7; 8 bases match TRBD1. V trimming: 2 bases; J trimming: 6 bases; junction bases outside the gene matches: 9. This CDR3 contains 15 residues. The germline V gene has CDR1 LGHNA and CDR2 YNFKEQ. CDR3 in DNA: TGTGCCAGCAGCCAACCGGGACAGGTGGTCGTCGAGCAGTACTTC. It is translated as CASSQPGQVVVEQYF.

This chain connects TRBV11-1 to TRBJ1-1; D gene ambiguous. CDR1 is SGHAT, CDR2 FQDESV, per germline (reference sequence). V gave up 0 bases and J gave up 5 bases, with 13 bases separating them. The CDR3 loop spans 15 amino acids. The CDR3 bases are TGTGCCAGCAGCTTAGCGCGGATGGGAGGGACTGAAGCTTTCTTT. Its protein product is CASSLARMGGTEAFF. Supplemented by reference TRBV11-1 and TRBJ1-1, the full variable domain reads EAEVAQSPRYKITEKSQAVAFWCDPISGHATLYWYRQILGQGPELLVQFQDESVVDDSQLPKDRFSAERLKGVDSTLKIQPAELGDSAMYLCASSLARMGGTEAFFGQGTRLTVV.

The gene calls are TRBV5-6 and TRBJ1-2; D possibly corresponds to TRBD1 (5 bases). V was shortened by 3 bases and J by 0 bases, with 12 bases between the two germline ends. The length of the CDR3 is 15 residues. Germline V gene lookup returns CDR1 SGHDT and CDR2 YYEEEE. CDR3 in DNA: TGTGCCAGCAGCTCGATACAGGAAGCTAACTATGGCTACACCTTC. Protein product: CASSSIQEANYGYTF.

The rearrangement uses TRBV19 and TRBJ1-5; D is possibly TRBD1 (6 bases). Germline CDR1 reads LNHDA; CDR2 reads SQIVND (reference sequence). The CDR3 is made up of 15 amino acids. V lost 3 bases and J 8 bases, leaving 17 bases between the germline ends. The CDR3 nucleotides read TGTGCCAGTAGTATGGACAGCAACCGGTTCGAGCCCCAGCATTTT. The encoded protein is CASSMDSNRFEPQHF. Full variable domain (rest looked up from reference TRBV19 and TRBJ1-5): DGGITQSPKYLFRKEGQNVTLSCEQNLNHDAMYWYRQDPGQGLRLIYYSQIVNDFQKGDIAEGYSVSREKKESFPLTVTSAQKNPTAFYLCASSMDSNRFEPQHFGDGTRLSIL.

The rearrangement joins TRBV27 to TRBJ1-2, with D perhaps matching TRBD1 (6 bases). This CDR3 comprises 14 residues. The V end lost 5 bases, the J end lost 4 bases, and 14 bases lay between the germline ends. Germline CDR1 reads MNHEY; CDR2 reads SMNVEV (reference sequence). The CDR3 DNA reads TGTGCCAGCAGTATCACGGGCAGGGGCTATGGCTACACCTTC. Encoded protein: CASSITGRGYGYTF.

This chain joins TRBV7-3 and TRBJ2-2; TRBD2 matches at 8 bases. The CDR3 totals 14 residues. V lost 3 bases to trimming and J lost 9 bases; unmatched junction nucleotides: 6. Per germline, CDR1 SGHTA and CDR2 FQGTGA. The CDR3 protein is CASSFQAGVRELFF. The CDR3 region has the DNA TGTGCCAGCAGCTTCCAAGCGGGAGTTAGGGAGCTGTTTTTT. Together with reference TRBV7-3 and TRBJ2-2, the CDR3 gives the full variable domain: GAGVSQTPSNKVTEKGKYVELRCDPISGHTALYWYRQSLGQGPEFLIYFQGTGAADDSGLPNDRFFAVRPEGSVSTLKIQRTERGDSAVYLCASSFQAGVRELFFGEGSRLTVL.

The V and J genes are TRBV27 and TRBJ2-7, with TRBD1 identical over 10 bases. From germline, CDR1 is MNHEY and CDR2 SMNVEV (reference sequence). V shed 6 bases and J 5 bases; nucleotides not matched to a gene: 10. The CDR3 is 15 residues long. In nucleotides, the CDR3 is TGTGCCAGCAGCCTTCTCCCGGACAGGGGGGACGAGCAGTACTTC. This sequence encodes CASSLLPDRGDEQYF.

In DNA form, the CDR3 reads TGTGCCAGCGGGGAGTCGACAGGGAATCTCTATGGCTACACCTTC. It is translated as CASGESTGNLYGYTF. The chain combines TRBV5-6 with TRBJ1-2, with 7 nucleotides matching TRBD1. Germline trimming cut 7 bases from V and 4 bases from J; bases unmatched to any gene: 13. The CDR3 length is 15 residues. Germline V gene sequence: CDR1 SGHDT, CDR2 YYEEEE.

The chain joins TRBV11-3 to TRBJ2-3; TRBD1 is a possible D gene (5 bases). CDR1 and CDR2 from the germline V gene are SGHNT and YENEEA. V lost 4 bases to trimming and J lost 7 bases, with 9 bases between them. The CDR3 runs 12 residues. The CDR3 is CASSSAGNTQYF. The DNA for the CDR3 is TGTGCCAGCAGCTCCGCAGGGAATACGCAGTATTTT.

In nucleotides, the CDR3 is TGTGCCTGGAGCCTTCGGCAGGGGATAGGAAACACCATATATTTT. This codes for CAWSLRQGIGNTIYF. This sequence joins TRBV30 and TRBJ1-3; a possible D gene is TRBD1 (6 bases). With 3 bases removed from V and 4 bases from J, the gap between germline ends came to 16 bases. Germline-derived CDR1 and CDR2 are GTSNPN and SVGIG (reference sequence). CDR3 length equals 15 residues.